The 17 T cell receptor beta chains below all came from one sample that was sequenced in a study of cytomegalovirus exposure and HLA in healthy donors. PCR used 60 Vbeta primers and 13 Jbeta primers. The table came from immunoSEQ multiplex PCR; TCRdb's copy has only in-frame clones and leaves some out. The sample table includes about 83,000 clones. The source material was PBMCs. The receptors shown here come from a man between 18 and 29 years old in good health and CMV-seropositive.

This rearrangement joins TRBV11-3 to TRBJ2-1; 7 bases are shared with TRBD1. Germline values: CDR1 SGHNT, CDR2 YENEEA. The CDR3 spans 15 residues. The V gene end was trimmed by 0 bases and the J gene end by 5 bases; junction bases not matched to a gene: 4. CDR3 bases: TGTGCCAGCAGCTTAGAGGGGACAGTAAACAATGAGCAGTTCTTC. Translated, it gives CASSLEGTVNNEQFF. Supplemented by reference TRBV11-3 and TRBJ2-1, the full variable domain reads EAGVVQSPRYKIIEKKQPVAFWCNPISGHNTLYWYLQNLGQGPELLIRYENEEAVDDSQLPKDRFSAERLKGVDSTLKIQPAELGDSAVYLCASSLEGTVNNEQFFGPGTRLTVL.

The chain couples TRBV28 to TRBJ1-2, with 10 bases lining up with TRBD1. Germline loops: CDR1 MDHEN, CDR2 SYDVKM. V was clipped by 5 bases and J by 6 bases; unmatched bases: 9. This CDR3 has 15 amino acids. The DNA for the CDR3 is TGTGCCAGCAGTAACGACAGGGGGCGCACCCATGGCTACACCTTC. Its translation is CASSNDRGRTHGYTF.

The rearrangement uses TRBV7-6 and TRBJ1-2, with a possible D match to TRBD1 (5 bases). The V gene's germline CDR1 is SGHVS and CDR2 FNYEAQ. Trimming removed 1 base from V and 7 bases from J, with 10 bases in between. CDR3 size: 13 residues. The CDR3 loop is CASSLGWGTGYTF. Written as DNA, the CDR3 is TGTGCCAGCAGCTTAGGATGGGGCACTGGCTACACCTTC.

The chain uses TRBV29-1 and TRBJ2-1; D might be TRBD2 (6 bases). The V gene's germline CDR1 is SQVTM and CDR2 ANQGSEA. The V and J ends lost 1 base and 9 bases respectively, with 16 bases between them. The CDR3 is made up of 14 amino acids. The CDR3 loop reads CSVEAIWREVEQFF. The CDR3 nucleotides are TGCAGCGTTGAAGCCATTTGGCGGGAAGTTGAGCAGTTCTTC.

V gene TRBV27 combines with J gene TRBJ2-1, with D perhaps TRBD1 (5 bases). The CDR3 is made up of 13 amino acids. Deletions cut 5 bases from V and 7 bases from J, with 12 bases between. The germline gives CDR1 MNHEY, CDR2 SMNVEV (reference sequence). CDR3 protein: CASSPGIYNEQFF. DNA for the CDR3: TGTGCCAGCAGTCCAGGGATTTATAATGAGCAGTTCTTC.

J is TRBJ1-5 and V is TRBV20-1; no reliable D call. There are 11 residues in the CDR3. V lost 5 bases and J 7 bases, leaving 9 bases between the germline ends. Looked up from germline, CDR1 is DFQATT and CDR2 is SNEGSKA (reference sequence). The CDR3 DNA is TGCAGTGCTGTCGGAGGACAGCCCCAGCATTTT. Protein sequence: CSAVGGQPQHF.

CDR3 region: CASSTSGSSNEQFF. The CDR3 coding sequence is TGTGCCAGCTCCACTAGCGGGAGTTCAAATGAGCAGTTCTTC. This rearrangement joins TRBV18 to TRBJ2-1; the match to TRBD2 covers 11 bases. Germline values: CDR1 KGHSH, CDR2 LQKENI. The CDR3 length is 14 residues. Unmatched junction bases numbered 5, after V lost 6 bases and J lost 7 bases.

This chain joins TRBV10-2 and TRBJ2-1; D call uncertain. From germline, CDR1 is WSHSY and CDR2 SAAADI. V was shortened by 5 bases and J by 3 bases, with 2 bases between the two germline ends. This CDR3 has 11 residues. The CDR3 DNA is TGCGCCAGCAGTCGCTACAATGAGCAGTTCTTC. Amino acid sequence: CASSRYNEQFF.

The chain recombines TRBV27 with TRBJ1-5; TRBD1 matches 7 bases. The CDR3 covers 15 residues. Germline CDR1 and CDR2: MNHEY and SMNVEV (reference sequence). The V and J ends lost 6 bases and 4 bases, in that order; junction bases with no gene match: 9. The CDR3 sequence: CASRRAGGGNQPQHF. As DNA, the CDR3 is TGTGCCAGCAGGCGAGCAGGGGGAGGTAATCAGCCCCAGCATTTT.

As concerns this clone: Germline and junction disagree at one end, which may indicate a read error. The chain carries TRBV19 and TRBJ1-2, with a tentative D call TRBD1 (6 bases). This CDR3 contains 14 residues. Germline-derived CDR1 and CDR2 are LNHDA and SQIVND (reference sequence). The CDR3 is CASRSRGPDNGYIF. The CDR3 DNA is TGTGCCAGTAGGTCCAGGGGTCCCGATAATGGCTACATCTTC.

The chain uses TRBV2 and TRBJ1-5; 8 bases agree with TRBD1. Germline CDR1 and CDR2: SNHLY and FYNNEI. The CDR3 is 15 residues long. V dropped 4 bases and J dropped 2; count of bases not matched to a gene: 4. This CDR3 reads CASSAETGGNQPQHF. DNA for the CDR3: TGTGCCAGCAGTGCCGAGACAGGGGGCAATCAGCCCCAGCATTTT.

V usage is TRBV27 and J usage is TRBJ2-7; 9 bases map to TRBD1. V lost 2 bases and J lost 6; bases outside the gene matches: 5. The germline V gene has CDR1 MNHEY and CDR2 SMNVEV (reference sequence). The CDR3 consists of 14 residues. The CDR3 DNA follows: TGTGCCAGCAGTTTAGTACAGGGGGCGACCGAGCAGTACTTC. Encoded protein: CASSLVQGATEQYF.

This rearrangement joins TRBV27 to TRBJ1-2, with D unclear. The CDR3 sequence is 13 residues long. The V gene lost 5 bases and the J gene lost 3 bases, with 10 bases spanning the gap. CDR1 is MNHEY, CDR2 SMNVEV, per germline (reference sequence). CDR3 nucleotides: TGTGCCAGCAGTCCCGACACGGACTATGGCTACACCTTC. It encodes CASSPDTDYGYTF.

This chain links TRBV6-5 with TRBJ2-2, with 7 bases fitting TRBD1. The CDR3 sequence is 14 residues long. The germline CDR1 and CDR2 sequences are MNHEY and SVGAGI. V shed 10 bases, J shed 0 bases, and the junction held 5 bases outside the gene matches. In DNA, the CDR3 is TGTGCCACCTCGGGGACAGCGAACACCGGGGAGCTGTTTTTT. The encoded protein is CATSGTANTGELFF.

The CDR3 region is CASSLVEGSSIPNEQFF. CDR3 nucleotide sequence: TGTGCCAGCAGCTTAGTCGAGGGATCTTCAATCCCCAATGAGCAGTTCTTC. The rearrangement uses TRBV13 and TRBJ2-1; possibly TRBD2 for D (5 bases). The germline V gene has CDR1 PRHDT and CDR2 FYEKMQ (reference sequence). Trimming took 1 base from V and 6 from J, leaving 19 bases between them. The CDR3 extends over 17 amino acids.

The genes are TRBV5-6 and TRBJ1-2; D ambiguous. The CDR3 consists of 14 residues. CDR1 is SGHDT and CDR2 is YYEEEE in the germline V gene. Trimming cost V 7 bases and J 3 bases, with 16 bases left between them. In DNA, the CDR3 is TGTGCCAGCCAGGAGGAACAGTCCTACTATGGCTACACCTTC. Amino acid sequence: CASQEEQSYYGYTF.

This chain connects TRBV11-2 to TRBJ2-7; D is ambiguous. This CDR3 is built from 13 residues. V dropped 0 bases and J dropped 2 bases, with 5 bases sitting between them. Germline lookup yields CDR1 SGHAT and CDR2 FQNNGV. The CDR3, as DNA: TGTGCCAGCAGCTTAGATCTCCCCTACGAGCAGTACTTC. Translation gives CASSLDLPYEQYF.